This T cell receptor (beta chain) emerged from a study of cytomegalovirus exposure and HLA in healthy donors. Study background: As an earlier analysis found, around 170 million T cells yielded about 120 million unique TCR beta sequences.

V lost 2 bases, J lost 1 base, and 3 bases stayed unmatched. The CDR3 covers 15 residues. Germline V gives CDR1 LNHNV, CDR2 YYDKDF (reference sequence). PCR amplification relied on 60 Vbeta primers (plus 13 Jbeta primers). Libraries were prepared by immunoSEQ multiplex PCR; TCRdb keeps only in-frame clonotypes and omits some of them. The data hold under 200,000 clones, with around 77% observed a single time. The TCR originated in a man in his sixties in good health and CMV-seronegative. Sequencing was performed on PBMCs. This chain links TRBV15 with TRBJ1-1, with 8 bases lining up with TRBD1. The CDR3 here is CATSRKQGENTEAFF. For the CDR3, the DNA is TGTGCCACCAGCAGAAAACAGGGGGAGAACACTGAAGCTTTCTTT.